This entry lists 5 T cell receptor beta chains sequenced from one sample in a study of T-cell reconstitution after alpha-beta-depleted transplantation in children. Unique molecular identifiers were used to barcode this TCRbeta library. Using its own MiXCR run on the PCR reads, TCRdb lists one record per CDR3 protein. This sample has 450,000 to 600,000 distinct CDR3 sequences, with about 33% found just once. This material consisted of PBMCs from the stem cell graft donor, taken from the stem cell graft. Every receptor here comes from a human donor who donated a stem cell graft to a child with aplastic anemia.

This clonotype has a handful of counts. V gene TRBV30 combines with J gene TRBJ1-5, with 8 bases identical to TRBD1. Germline loops: CDR1 GTSNPN, CDR2 SVGIG (reference sequence). V lost 2 bases and J lost 0; bases outside the gene matches: 6. The CDR3 length is 16 residues. This chain's CDR3 is CAWSMTGVLSNQPQHF. CDR3 coding DNA: TGTGCCTGGAGTATGACAGGGGTCCTTAGCAATCAGCCCCAGCATTTT.

The gene calls are TRBV27 and TRBJ2-7; the match to TRBD2 covers 8 bases. The CDR3 totals 14 residues. Germline V gene sequence: CDR1 MNHEY, CDR2 SMNVEV (reference sequence). Trimming took 5 bases from V and 0 from J; bases not matched to a gene: 3. CDR3 loop: CASSRGGSSYEQYV. The DNA of the CDR3 is TGTGCCAGCAGTCGGGGGGGTTCCTCCTACGAGCAGTACGTC.

The CDR3 DNA follows: TGTGCCAGCAGTCTCGGGAGGGCCAGAGAGACCCAGTACTTC. Translated: CASSLGRARETQYF. V and J are TRBV7-2 and TRBJ2-5; 8 nucleotides agree with TRBD2. V shed 6 bases and J 4 bases; nucleotides not matched to a gene: 7. Germline CDR1 and CDR2: SGHTA and FQGNSA. This CDR3 contains 14 residues.

The chain links TRBV12-3 or TRBV12-4 to TRBJ2-1; 9 nucleotides agree with TRBD1. The CDR3 spans 14 residues. V lost 8 bases, J lost 5 bases, and 7 bases stayed unmatched. In DNA form, the CDR3 reads TGTGCCAGCGGACGACAGGGGGACAACAATGAGCAGTTCTTC. Its protein is CASGRQGDNNEQFF.

CDR3 bases: TGTGCCAGCTCACCACCGGGGACAGGATACTCCTACGAGCAGTACTTC. This gives the protein CASSPPGTGYSYEQYF. The chain uses TRBV18 and TRBJ2-7; the match to TRBD1 covers 8 bases. There are 16 residues in the CDR3. In germline, CDR1 is KGHSH, CDR2 LQKENI. V dropped 0 bases and J dropped 0; count of bases not matched to a gene: 4.